Each of the 2 T cell receptor beta chains below was sequenced from the same sample in a study of T cells in Graves' hyperthyroidism and ophthalmopathy. The TCR beta CDR3 regions underwent amplification using RNA transcripts as the source. An initial round of RT-PCR targeting the TCR CDR3 relied on the HTBI primer set. In TCRdb, the multiplex PCR reads were re-called with MiXCR into one record per CDR3 protein. The table has some 700,000 distinct CDR3 sequences, 15% to 20% seen once. Sequenced input: blood. These receptors originate from a man over 45 with Graves' hyperthyroidism.

This clonotype appeared a few times. The chain links TRBV3-1 to TRBJ2-1; D possibly matches TRBD1 or TRBD2 (6 bases each). Germline loops: CDR1 LGHDT, CDR2 YNNKEL (reference sequence). V lost 5 bases to trimming and J lost 4 bases, with 15 bases between them. The CDR3 consists of 15 residues. The CDR3 DNA follows: TGTGCCAGCAGCTCTCAAGGGGGAGGTTACAATGAGCAGTTCTTC. Translating gives CASSSQGGGYNEQFF.

The chain joins TRBV24-1 to TRBJ2-5, with D tentatively TRBD2 (5 bases). CDR1 and CDR2 (germline): KGHDR, SFDVKD. This CDR3 region has 17 residues. Trimming left V 0 bases short and J 1 base short, with 14 bases between. The CDR3 DNA follows: TGTGCCACCAGTGATTTGCGGGGTGGGAAACCCCAAGAGACCCAGTACTTC. Encoded protein: CATSDLRGGKPQETQYF.